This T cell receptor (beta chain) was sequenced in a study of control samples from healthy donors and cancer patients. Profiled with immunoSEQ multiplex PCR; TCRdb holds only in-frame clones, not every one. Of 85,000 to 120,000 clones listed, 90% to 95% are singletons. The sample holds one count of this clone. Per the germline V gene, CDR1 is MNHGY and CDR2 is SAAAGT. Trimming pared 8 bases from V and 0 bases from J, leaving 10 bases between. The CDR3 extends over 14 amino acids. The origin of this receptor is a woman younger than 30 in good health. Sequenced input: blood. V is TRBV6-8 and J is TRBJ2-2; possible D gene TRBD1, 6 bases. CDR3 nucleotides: TGTGCCAGCGAAGGGGACACGAACACCGGGGAGCTGTTTTTT. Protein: CASEGDTNTGELFF.